This entry features one TCR beta chain sequence. Method: immunoSEQ multiplex PCR; TCRdb's copy keeps in-frame clones and lacks some. The sample records roughly 120,000 clones, over 75% being singletons. The entry originates in a study of control samples from healthy donors and cancer patients. CDR1 and CDR2 (germline): SGHRS, YFSETQ. Trimming took off 5 bases at V and 1 base at J, with 12 bases between the two ends. The CDR3 is made up of 14 amino acids. J is TRBJ1-1 and V is TRBV5-1; D not resolved. This sequence was found in a woman aged 55-70 years with lung cancer. Sequencing input: PBMCs. CDR3 nucleotide sequence: TGCGCCAGCAGTTATGGTTGGGGGAACACTGAAGCTTTCTTT. Amino acid sequence: CASSYGWGNTEAFF. Supplemented by reference TRBV5-1 and TRBJ1-1, the full variable domain reads KAGVTQTPRYLIKTRGQQVTLSCSPISGHRSVSWYQQTPGQGLQFLFEYFSETQRNKGNFPGRFSGRQFSNSRSEMNVSTLELGDSALYLCASSYGWGNTEAFFGQGTRLTVV.